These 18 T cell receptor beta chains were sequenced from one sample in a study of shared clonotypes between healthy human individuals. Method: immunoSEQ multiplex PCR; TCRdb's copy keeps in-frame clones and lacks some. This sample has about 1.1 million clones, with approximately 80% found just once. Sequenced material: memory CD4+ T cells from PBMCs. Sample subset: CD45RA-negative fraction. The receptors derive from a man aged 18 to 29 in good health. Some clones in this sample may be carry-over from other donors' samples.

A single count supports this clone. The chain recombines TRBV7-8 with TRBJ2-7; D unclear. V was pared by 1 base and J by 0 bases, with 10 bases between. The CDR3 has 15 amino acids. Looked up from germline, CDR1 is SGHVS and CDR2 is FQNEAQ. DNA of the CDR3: TGTGCCAGCAGCTTAGATATCTCCCCCTCCTACGAGCAGTACTTC. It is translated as CASSLDISPSYEQYF.

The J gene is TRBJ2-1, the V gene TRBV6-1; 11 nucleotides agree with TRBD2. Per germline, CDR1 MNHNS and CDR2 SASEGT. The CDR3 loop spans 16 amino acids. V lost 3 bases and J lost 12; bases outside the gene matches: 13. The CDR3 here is CASSERGLAAGERQFF. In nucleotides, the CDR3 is TGTGCCAGCAGTGAGAGGGGACTAGCGGCAGGAGAGAGGCAGTTCTTC.

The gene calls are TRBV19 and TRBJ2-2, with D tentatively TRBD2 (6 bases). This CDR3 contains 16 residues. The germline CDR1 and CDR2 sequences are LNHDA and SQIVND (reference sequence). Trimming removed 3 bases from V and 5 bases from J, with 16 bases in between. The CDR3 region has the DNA TGTGCCAGTAGTATTGATACGGGGCTAGCGACCGGGGAGCTGTTTTTT. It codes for CASSIDTGLATGELFF.

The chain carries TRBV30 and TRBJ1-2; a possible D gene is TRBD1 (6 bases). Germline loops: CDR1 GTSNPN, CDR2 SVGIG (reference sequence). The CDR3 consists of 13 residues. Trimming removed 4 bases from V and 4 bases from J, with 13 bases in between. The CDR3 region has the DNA TGTGCCTGGACCAGAGACAGGATCTATGGCTACACCTTC. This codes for CAWTRDRIYGYTF.

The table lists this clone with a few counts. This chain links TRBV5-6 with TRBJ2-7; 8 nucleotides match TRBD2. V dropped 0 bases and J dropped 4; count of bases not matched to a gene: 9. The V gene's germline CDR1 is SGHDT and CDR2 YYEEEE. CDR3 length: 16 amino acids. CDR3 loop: CASSLGSREASYEQYF. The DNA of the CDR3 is TGTGCCAGCAGCTTGGGCTCGCGGGAGGCCTCATACGAGCAGTACTTC. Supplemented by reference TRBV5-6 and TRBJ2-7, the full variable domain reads DAGVTQSPTHLIKTRGQQVTLRCSPKSGHDTVSWYQQALGQGPQFIFQYYEEEERQRGNFPDRFSGHQFPNYSSELNVNALLLGDSALYLCASSLGSREASYEQYFGPGTRLTVT.

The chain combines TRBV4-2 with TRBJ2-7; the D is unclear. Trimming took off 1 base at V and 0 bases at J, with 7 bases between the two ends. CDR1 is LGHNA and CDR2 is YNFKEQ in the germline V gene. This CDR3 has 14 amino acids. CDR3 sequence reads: CASSQVGNSYEQYF. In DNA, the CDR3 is TGTGCCAGCAGCCAAGTCGGAAACTCCTACGAGCAGTACTTC.

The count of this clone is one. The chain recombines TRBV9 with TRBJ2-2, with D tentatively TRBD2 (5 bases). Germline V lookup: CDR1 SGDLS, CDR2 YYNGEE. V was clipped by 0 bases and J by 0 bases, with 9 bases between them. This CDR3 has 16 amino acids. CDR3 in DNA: TGTGCCAGCAGCGTAGTGGCTAGCCCGAACACCGGGGAGCTGTTTTTT. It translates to CASSVVASPNTGELFF.

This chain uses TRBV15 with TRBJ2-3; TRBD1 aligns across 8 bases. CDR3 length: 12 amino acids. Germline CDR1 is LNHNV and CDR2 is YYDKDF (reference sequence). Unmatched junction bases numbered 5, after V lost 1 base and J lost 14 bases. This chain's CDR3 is CATSRVQGGMYF. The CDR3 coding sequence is TGTGCCACCAGCAGAGTACAGGGGGGAATGTATTTT.

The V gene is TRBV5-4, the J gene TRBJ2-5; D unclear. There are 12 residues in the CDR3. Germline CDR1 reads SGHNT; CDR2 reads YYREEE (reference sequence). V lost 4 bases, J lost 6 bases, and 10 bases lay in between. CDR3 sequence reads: CASSIDQKTQYF. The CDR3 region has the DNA TGTGCCAGCAGCATAGACCAGAAGACCCAGTACTTC.

The CDR3 is CASSISGRVSYNEQFF. The CDR3 region has the DNA TGTGCCAGCAGCATCTCGGGTAGGGTCTCCTACAATGAGCAGTTCTTC. The V and J genes are TRBV5-6 and TRBJ2-1, with D unclear. V lost 4 bases and J lost 0, with 14 bases in between. This CDR3 is 16 amino acids long. Germline V gene sequence: CDR1 SGHDT, CDR2 YYEEEE.

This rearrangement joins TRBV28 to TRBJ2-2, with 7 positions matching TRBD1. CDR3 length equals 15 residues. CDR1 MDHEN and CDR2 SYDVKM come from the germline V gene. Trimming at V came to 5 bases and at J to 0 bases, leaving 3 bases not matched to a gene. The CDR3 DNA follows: TGTGCCAGCAGTCCAGGGGGAGCGAACACCGGGGAGCTGTTTTTT. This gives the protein CASSPGGANTGELFF. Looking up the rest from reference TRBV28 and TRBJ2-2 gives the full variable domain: DVKVTQSSRYLVKRTGEKVFLECVQDMDHENMFWYRQDPGLGLRLIYFSYDVKMKEKGDIPEGYSVSREKKERFSLILESASTNQTSMYLCASSPGGANTGELFFGEGSRLTVL.

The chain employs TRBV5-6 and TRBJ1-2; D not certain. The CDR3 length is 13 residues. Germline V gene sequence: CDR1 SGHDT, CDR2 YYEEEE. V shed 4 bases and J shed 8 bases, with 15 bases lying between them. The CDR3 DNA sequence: TGTGCCAGCAGCACCGACAAGGAAGAAGGCTACACCTTC. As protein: CASSTDKEEGYTF.

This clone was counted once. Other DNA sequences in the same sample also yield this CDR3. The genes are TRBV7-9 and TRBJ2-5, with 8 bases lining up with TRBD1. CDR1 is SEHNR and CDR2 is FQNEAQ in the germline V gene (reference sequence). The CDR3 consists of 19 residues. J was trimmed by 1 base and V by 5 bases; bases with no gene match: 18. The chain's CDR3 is CASSLERVRGPAGQETQYF. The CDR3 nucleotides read TGTGCCAGCAGCCTAGAAAGGGTCAGGGGGCCGGCGGGCCAAGAGACCCAGTACTTC.

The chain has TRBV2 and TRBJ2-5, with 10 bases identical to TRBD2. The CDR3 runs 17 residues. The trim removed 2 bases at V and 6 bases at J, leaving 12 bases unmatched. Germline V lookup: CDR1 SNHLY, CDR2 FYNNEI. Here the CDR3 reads CASSEWIASGREQTQYF. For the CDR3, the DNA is TGTGCCAGCAGTGAATGGATAGCGAGCGGGAGGGAACAGACCCAGTACTTC.

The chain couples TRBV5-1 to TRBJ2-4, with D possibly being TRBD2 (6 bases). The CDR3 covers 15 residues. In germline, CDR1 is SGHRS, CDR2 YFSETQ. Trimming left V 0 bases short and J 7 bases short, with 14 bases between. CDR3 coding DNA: TGCGCCAGCAGCTTGGCCCTTGGCGGGATCAACATTCAGTACTTC. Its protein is CASSLALGGINIQYF.

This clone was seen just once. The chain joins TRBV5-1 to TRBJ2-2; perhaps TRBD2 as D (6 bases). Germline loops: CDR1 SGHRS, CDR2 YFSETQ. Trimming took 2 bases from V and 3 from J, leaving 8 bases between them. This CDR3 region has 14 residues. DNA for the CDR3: TGCGCCAGCAGCTTTTCGGGGGACACCGGGGAGCTGTTTTTT. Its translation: CASSFSGDTGELFF.

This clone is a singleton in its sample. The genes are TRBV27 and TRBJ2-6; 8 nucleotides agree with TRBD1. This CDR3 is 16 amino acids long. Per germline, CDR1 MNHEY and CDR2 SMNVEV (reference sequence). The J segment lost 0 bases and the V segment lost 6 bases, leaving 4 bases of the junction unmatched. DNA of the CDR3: TGTGCCAGCAGCCGGACAGGGAACTCTGGGGCCAACGTCCTGACTTTC. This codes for CASSRTGNSGANVLTF. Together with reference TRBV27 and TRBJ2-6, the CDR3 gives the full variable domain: EAQVTQNPRYLITVTGKKLTVTCSQNMNHEYMSWYRQDPGLGLRQIYYSMNVEVTDKGDVPEGYKVSRKEKRNFPLILESPSPNQTSLYFCASSRTGNSGANVLTFGAGSRLTVL.

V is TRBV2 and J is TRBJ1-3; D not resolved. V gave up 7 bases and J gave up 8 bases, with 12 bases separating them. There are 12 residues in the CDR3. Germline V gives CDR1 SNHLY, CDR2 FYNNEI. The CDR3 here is CASTYTWDTIYF. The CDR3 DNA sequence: TGTGCCAGCACCTATACATGGGACACCATATATTTT.